The 13 T cell receptor beta chains below were found in one sample sequenced in a study of breast tumors, draining lymph nodes, adjacent tissues. Breast cancer patients provided tissue from their axillary draining lymph nodes. TCRdb used MiXCR to reprocess the multiplex PCR reads, holding one entry per CDR3 protein. This sample carries about 230,000 distinct CDR3 sequences, about 30% of them seen once, and the ten largest clones take about 1.4%. Input material: axillary lymph node tissue. These receptors were taken from a female donor with breast cancer. Some clones in this sample may be carry-over from other donors' samples.

This clonotype has ten or more counts. The genes are TRBV5-8 and TRBJ2-5, with 10 bases identical to TRBD1. With 0 bases clipped from V and 5 bases from J, the junction kept 10 bases outside the gene matches. The CDR3 contains 17 residues. The V gene's germline CDR1 is SGHTS and CDR2 YDEGEE. The CDR3 spells CASSLAGTGASRETQYF. CDR3 DNA sequence: TGTGCCAGCAGCTTGGCAGGGACAGGGGCCTCTCGTGAGACCCAGTACTTC.

This clonotype appeared a single time. This chain joins TRBV2 and TRBJ2-5; TRBD2 aligns across 10 bases. Germline V gene sequence: CDR1 SNHLY, CDR2 FYNNEI. J gave up 6 bases and V 2 bases, and 6 bases lay outside the gene matches. The CDR3 extends over 15 amino acids. The CDR3 protein is CASSELAGAVKTQYF. CDR3 sequence (DNA): TGTGCCAGCAGTGAACTAGCGGGAGCGGTAAAGACCCAGTACTTC. Using reference TRBV2 and TRBJ2-5 for the parts outside the CDR3, the full variable domain is EPEVTQTPSHQVTQMGQEVILRCVPISNHLYFYWYRQILGQKVEFLVSFYNNEISEKSEIFDDQFSVERPDGSNFTLKIRSTKLEDSAMYFCASSELAGAVKTQYFGPGTRLLVL.

About this clonotype: Because it lacks the conserved phenylalanine or tryptophan at the end, this CDR3 is likely a read error. The DNA is omitted, as the CDR3 cannot be located on it reliably, and the CDR3 follows TCRdb's listing. The chain carries TRBV6-5 and TRBJ2-6. The CDR3 is 8 residues long, ends included. CDR1 MNHEY and CDR2 SVGAGI come from the germline V gene. The CDR3 protein is CASSPRTS.

Only a few counts were recorded for this clonotype. Possible read error: a much larger clone is one base away. The gene calls are TRBV20-1 and TRBJ1-2, with D uncertain. The CDR3 spans 13 residues. Germline CDR1 reads DFQATT; CDR2 reads SNEGSKA (reference sequence). CDR3 amino acids: CSTGSRTNYAYTF. The CDR3 DNA reads TGCAGTACGGGGAGCCGGACTAACTATGCCTACACCTTC.

The rearrangement joins TRBV6-5 to TRBJ2-6; D remains unclear. CDR1 and CDR2 from the germline V gene are MNHEY and SVGAGI. V was trimmed by 5 bases and J by 17 bases, leaving 10 bases between them. The CDR3 spans 10 residues. The CDR3 DNA reads TGTGCCAGCAGTGAAACGTTGTTGACTTTC. Amino acids: CASSETLLTF.

This clonotype appeared many times. Just one base apart from a much larger clone, this may be a read error. This chain links TRBV11-2 with TRBJ1-6; D remains ambiguous. The germline CDR1 and CDR2 sequences are SGHAT and FQNNGV. The length of the CDR3 is 11 residues. This chain's CDR3 is CASSQNSPPHF. Written as DNA, the CDR3 is TGTGCCAGCAGCCAGAATTCACCCCCCCACTTT.

This clonotype was seen many times. V usage is TRBV19 and J usage is TRBJ2-2; unclear D gene. CDR3 size: 16 residues. V was cut by 5 bases and J by 5 bases, with 18 bases left in between. Per germline, CDR1 LNHDA and CDR2 SQIVND (reference sequence). The CDR3 here is CASSSARSGLTGELFF. DNA of the CDR3: TGTGCCAGTAGTTCGGCCCGCTCGGGTCTTACCGGGGAGCTGTTTTTT.

This clonotype was recorded many times. Written as DNA, the CDR3 is TGCAGTGCTGCAAATAGCGGGAGCCCTTACAATGAGCAGTTCTTC. This gives the protein CSAANSGSPYNEQFF. This chain links TRBV20-1 with TRBJ2-1; 9 bases map to TRBD2. This CDR3 comprises 15 residues. The V segment lost 5 bases and the J segment 4 bases; nucleotides outside the gene matches: 9. Germline V gives CDR1 DFQATT, CDR2 SNEGSKA (reference sequence).

This clonotype came up many times. The chain is built from TRBV4-1 and TRBJ1-2; D might be TRBD1 (6 bases). V lost 5 bases, J lost 5 bases, and 18 bases lay in between. Germline V gene data show CDR1 as MGHRA and CDR2 as YSYEKL. The CDR3 has 15 amino acids. The CDR3 DNA sequence: TGCGCCAGCAGCGTCGGGGGCCCCGGAACTTATGGCTACACCTTC. This gives the protein CASSVGGPGTYGYTF.

This clonotype was seen at least ten times. The chain carries TRBV7-6 and TRBJ2-1; the D call may be TRBD1 or TRBD2 (5 bases each). The CDR3 runs 14 residues. V shed 5 bases and J shed 5 bases, with 13 bases lying between them. Germline CDR1 is SGHVS and CDR2 is FNYEAQ. In DNA, the CDR3 is TGTGCCAGCAGCGCGCAGGGACCTCACAATGAGCAGTTCTTC. Translating it yields CASSAQGPHNEQFF.

The table lists this clonotype with many counts. This chain links TRBV11-2 with TRBJ2-2; 13 nucleotides match TRBD2. After removal of 6 bases from V and 0 bases from J, the junction contained 7 bases not matched to a gene. CDR3 length: 18 residues. Per the germline V gene, CDR1 is SGHAT and CDR2 is FQNNGV. The chain's CDR3 is CASRPGTSGDANTGELFF. The CDR3 nucleotides are TGTGCCAGCAGACCCGGGACTAGCGGGGACGCGAACACCGGGGAGCTGTTTTTT.

This clonotype appeared many times. The rearrangement uses TRBV4-2 and TRBJ2-3, with D possibly TRBD2 on 5 matching bases. CDR1 LGHNA and CDR2 YNFKEQ come from the germline V gene. This CDR3 has 16 amino acids. V lost 0 bases and J lost 2, with 12 bases in between. As DNA, the CDR3 is TGTGCCAGCAGCCAAGAGGATGACGGGATCACAGATACGCAGTATTTT. Translated: CASSQEDDGITDTQYF.

The chain joins TRBV2 to TRBJ1-3; TRBD1 agrees at 8 bases. Germline CDR1 reads SNHLY; CDR2 reads FYNNEI. The CDR3 is 14 residues long. V lost 2 bases, J lost 8 bases, and 5 bases stayed unmatched. This CDR3 reads CASSEIGTGDTIYF. CDR3 nucleotide sequence: TGTGCCAGCAGTGAAATAGGGACAGGAGACACCATATATTTT.